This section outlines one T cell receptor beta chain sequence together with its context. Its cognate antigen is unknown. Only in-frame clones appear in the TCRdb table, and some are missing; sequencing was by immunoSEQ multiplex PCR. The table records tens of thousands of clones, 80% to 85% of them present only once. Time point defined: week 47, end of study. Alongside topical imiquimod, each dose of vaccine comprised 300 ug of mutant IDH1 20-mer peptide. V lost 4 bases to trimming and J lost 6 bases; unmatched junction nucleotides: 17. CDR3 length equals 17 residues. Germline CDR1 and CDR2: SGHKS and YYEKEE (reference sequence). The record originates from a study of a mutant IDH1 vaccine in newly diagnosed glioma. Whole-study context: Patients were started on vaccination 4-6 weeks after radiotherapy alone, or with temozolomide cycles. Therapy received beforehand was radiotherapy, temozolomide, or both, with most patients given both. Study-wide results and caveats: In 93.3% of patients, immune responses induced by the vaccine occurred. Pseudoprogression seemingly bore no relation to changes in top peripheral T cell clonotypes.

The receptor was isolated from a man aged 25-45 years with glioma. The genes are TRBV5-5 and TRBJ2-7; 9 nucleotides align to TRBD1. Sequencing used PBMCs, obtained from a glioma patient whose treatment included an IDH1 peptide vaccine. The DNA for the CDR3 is TGTGCCAGCAGCCCCTTACCGCGGGACAGGGTATTAAGCGAGCAGTACTTC. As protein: CASSPLPRDRVLSEQYF.